The 17 T cell receptor beta chains listed next were all sequenced from one sample in a study of blood T cell repertoires in COVID-19. Clones were read by immunoSEQ multiplex PCR, and TCRdb kept only the in-frame ones, dropping some. In the table there are some 83,000 clones, about 83% of which are singletons. The sample consisted of peripheral blood. These receptors came from a woman of 80 years or more with active or convalescent COVID-19.

The rearrangement links TRBV5-1 to TRBJ1-2; TRBD1 might be the D (5 bases). This CDR3 contains 16 residues. Germline CDR1 SGHRS, CDR2 YFSETQ. Trimming shortened V by 0 bases and J by 0 bases, and 12 bases separated the two germline ends. The CDR3 loop reads CASSLAGRAANYGYTF. The CDR3 nucleotides read TGCGCCAGCAGCTTGGCGGGCAGGGCAGCTAACTATGGCTACACCTTC.

The gene calls are TRBV28 and TRBJ1-1; tentative D call: TRBD1 (6 bases). The V end was cut by 2 bases, the J end by 1 base, with 8 bases between. The CDR3 is 14 amino acids. Germline-derived CDR1 and CDR2 are MDHEN and SYDVKM. In DNA form, the CDR3 reads TGTGCCAGCAGTTTAATACAGGGGAACACTGAAGCTTTCTTT. Translating it yields CASSLIQGNTEAFF.

V and J are TRBV28 and TRBJ2-4, with 7 bases that match TRBD1. Germline V gives CDR1 MDHEN, CDR2 SYDVKM. CDR3 length equals 15 residues. With V trimmed by 2 bases and J by 0 bases, 1 base remained unmatched. In DNA form, the CDR3 reads TGTGCCAGCAGTTTAAGGGGGCTAGCCAAAAACATTCAGTACTTC. It is translated as CASSLRGLAKNIQYF. Using reference TRBV28 and TRBJ2-4 for the parts outside the CDR3, the full variable domain is DVKVTQSSRYLVKRTGEKVFLECVQDMDHENMFWYRQDPGLGLRLIYFSYDVKMKEKGDIPEGYSVSREKKERFSLILESASTNQTSMYLCASSLRGLAKNIQYFGAGTRLSVL.

This clone occurred once. This sequence joins TRBV11-1 and TRBJ2-3; D call uncertain. The CDR3 totals 14 residues. V lost 5 bases to trimming and J lost 4 bases, with 13 bases between them. Per germline, CDR1 SGHAT and CDR2 FQDESV (reference sequence). CDR3 DNA: TGTGCCAGCAGCCCTCAGACTCTCTCAGATACGCAGTATTTT. This sequence encodes CASSPQTLSDTQYF.

The V gene is TRBV3-1 (or the pseudogene TRBV3-2), the J gene TRBJ1-4, with D perhaps TRBD1 (5 bases). The germline CDR1 and CDR2 sequences are LGHDT and YNNKEL (reference sequence). The CDR3 consists of 15 residues. The ends were cut back, 4 bases at V and 7 bases at J, with 16 bases in the middle. CDR3 in DNA: TGTGCCAGCAGCCCCCGTGGAGGGAGGGGTGAAAAACTGTTTTTT. It is translated as CASSPRGGRGEKLFF.

The rearrangement uses TRBV27 and TRBJ2-1; D may be TRBD1 (6 bases). The ends were cut back, 3 bases at V and 8 bases at J, with 14 bases in the middle. Looked up from germline, CDR1 is MNHEY and CDR2 is SMNVEV (reference sequence). The CDR3 runs 14 residues. CDR3 loop: CASSFTPGTYEQFF. The CDR3 region has the DNA TGTGCCAGCAGTTTTACCCCCGGGACATATGAGCAGTTCTTC.

The rearrangement joins TRBV5-6 to TRBJ2-3; no clear D. Germline CDR1 reads SGHDT; CDR2 reads YYEEEE. Trimming removed 5 bases at V and 3 bases at J, with 19 bases between. The CDR3 is 16 residues long. The CDR3 nucleotides read TGTGCCAGCAGGGCTAGAACTCGCACGGTGACAGATACGCAGTATTTT. It specifies CASRARTRTVTDTQYF.

This chain connects TRBV28 to TRBJ1-4; TRBD1 agrees at 8 bases. CDR1 is MDHEN and CDR2 is SYDVKM in the germline V gene. The V and J ends lost 5 bases and 4 bases, in that order; junction bases with no gene match: 6. This CDR3 has 15 residues. CDR3 nucleotide sequence: TGTGCCAGCAGTGCGGACAGGGCTTATAATGAAAAACTGTTTTTT. It translates to CASSADRAYNEKLFF.

The genes are TRBV30 and TRBJ1-5; D is possibly TRBD1 (6 bases). There are 14 residues in the CDR3. From germline, CDR1 is GTSNPN and CDR2 SVGIG (reference sequence). Trimming removed 2 bases at V and 5 bases at J, with 13 bases between. The CDR3 region is CAWSRTAGDQPQHF. The CDR3 region has the DNA TGTGCCTGGAGTCGGACAGCCGGGGATCAGCCCCAGCATTTT.

The chain employs TRBV19 and TRBJ1-1; 9 positions agree with TRBD1. This CDR3 spans 13 amino acids. The V gene end was trimmed by 8 bases and the J gene end by 0 bases; junction bases not matched to a gene: 1. CDR1 is LNHDA and CDR2 is SQIVND in the germline V gene (reference sequence). This CDR3 is CASRDRVNTEAFF. CDR3 DNA sequence: TGTGCCAGTCGGGACAGGGTGAACACTGAAGCTTTCTTT. Full variable domain (missing parts from reference TRBV19 and TRBJ1-1): DGGITQSPKYLFRKEGQNVTLSCEQNLNHDAMYWYRQDPGQGLRLIYYSQIVNDFQKGDIAEGYSVSREKKESFPLTVTSAQKNPTAFYLCASRDRVNTEAFFGQGTRLTVV.

The rearrangement uses TRBV7-9 and TRBJ2-7; TRBD1 might be the D (5 bases). The V and J ends lost 3 bases and 6 bases respectively, with 9 bases between them. The CDR3 is 12 residues long. Per germline, CDR1 SEHNR and CDR2 FQNEAQ (reference sequence). The DNA of the CDR3 is TGTGCCAGCAGCTTTGGGGCCGGCGAGCAGTACTTC. Its protein is CASSFGAGEQYF.

The CDR3 loop reads CASSSSGSSYNEQFF. Here the CDR3 DNA reads TGTGCCAGCAGCTCTAGCGGGAGCTCCTACAATGAGCAGTTCTTC. This chain links TRBV11-2 with TRBJ2-1; 10 positions agree with TRBD2. Per the germline V gene, CDR1 is SGHAT and CDR2 is FQNNGV. The CDR3 has 15 residues. With 4 bases clipped from V and 0 bases from J, the junction kept 0 bases outside the gene matches.

The chain employs TRBV21-1 and TRBJ1-1; the D segment call TRBD1 is taken from the table without a DNA check. TRBV21-1 is noted as a pseudogene. The CDR3 is 19 residues long. The CDR3 DNA sequence: TGTGCCAGCAGCAAAGCCCCCCTCTCTATACAGAGAATGAACACTGAAGCTTTCTTT. It is translated as CASSKAPLSIQRMNTEAFF.

The genes are TRBV28 and TRBJ2-6; weak D call: TRBD1 (6 bases). Trimming left V 7 bases short and J 1 base short, with 17 bases between. The V gene's germline CDR1 is MDHEN and CDR2 SYDVKM. The CDR3 sequence is 17 residues long. CDR3 in amino acids: CASTTGLSFSGANVLTF. The CDR3 nucleotides read TGTGCCAGCACGACAGGACTTTCATTTTCTGGGGCCAACGTCCTGACTTTC.

V gene TRBV5-1 combines with J gene TRBJ2-2, with D possibly TRBD2 on 6 matching bases. Per the germline V gene, CDR1 is SGHRS and CDR2 is YFSETQ. Trimming stripped 4 bases from V and 1 base from J, with 11 bases between. CDR3 size: 15 residues. This CDR3 reads CASSQGLLNTGELFF. CDR3 nucleotides: TGCGCCAGCAGCCAGGGACTCTTGAACACCGGGGAGCTGTTTTTT.

J is TRBJ2-1 and V is TRBV6-1; 7 positions agree with TRBD2. CDR1 MNHNS and CDR2 SASEGT come from the germline V gene. This CDR3 is 15 amino acids long. The trim removed 1 base at V and 4 bases at J, leaving 4 bases unmatched. In DNA, the CDR3 is TGTGCCAGCAGTGAAGGGCTAGCGGAATACAATGAGCAGTTCTTC. Protein: CASSEGLAEYNEQFF.

The chain uses TRBV7-2 and TRBJ2-3; TRBD1 aligns across 7 bases. The CDR3 has 16 residues. The trim removed 4 bases at V and 0 bases at J, leaving 7 bases unmatched. The V gene's germline CDR1 is SGHTA and CDR2 FQGNSA. The CDR3 DNA reads as TGTGCCAGCAGCTCCCGACAGGGCAGTAGCACAGATACGCAGTATTTT. Amino acids: CASSSRQGSSTDTQYF.